This T cell receptor beta chain was retrieved from a study of T cells after yellow fever vaccination. In TCRdb, the 5' RACE reads were re-called with MiXCR into one record per CDR3 protein. The sample carries 340,000 or so distinct CDR3 sequences, 12% recorded once. This clonotype has more than one count but fewer than ten. The target antigen is unknown. Germline CDR1 and CDR2: MDHEN and SYDVKM. V lost 7 bases, J lost 5 bases, and 5 bases lay in between. The CDR3 is 11 amino acids. General observations from the study: Subsequent to the booster, the majority of primary-vaccination clones reappeared (96% CD4, approximately 90% CD8).

The chain is built from TRBV28 and TRBJ2-2; D gene ambiguous. Specimen: CD4+ T cells sorted from PBMCs, collected 15 days after the yellow fever booster vaccination. This clonotype was sampled from a man aged 18 to 35 who received the YFV17D yellow fever vaccine. Here the CDR3 DNA reads TGTGCCAGCACCCTTACCGGGGAGCTGTTTTTT. The encoded protein is CASTLTGELFF. Full variable domain (missing parts from reference TRBV28 and TRBJ2-2): DVKVTQSSRYLVKRTGEKVFLECVQDMDHENMFWYRQDPGLGLRLIYFSYDVKMKEKGDIPEGYSVSREKKERFSLILESASTNQTSMYLCASTLTGELFFGEGSRLTVL.